The entry that follows covers one T cell receptor (beta chain) sequence. Sequenced by immunoSEQ multiplex PCR; TCRdb stores in-frame clones only, minus some. This sample has around 63,000 clones; roughly 92% occur once, and the top ten carry less than 3.5%. This CDR3 is built from 13 residues. CDR1 and CDR2 (germline): MNHEY, SVGAGI. Trimming cost V 0 bases and J 6 bases, with 9 bases left between them. The entry originates in a study of T cell changes during pregnancy in multiple sclerosis. This receptor was identified in a female donor in good health, enrolled as a control in a pregnancy study. J is TRBJ2-7 and V is TRBV6-5; possibly TRBD2 for D (5 bases). Sequences were derived from peripheral blood, sampled in the third trimester of pregnancy. The CDR3 sequence: CASSYSKAGEQYF. The CDR3 DNA is TGTGCCAGCAGTTACTCGAAGGCGGGCGAGCAGTACTTC.